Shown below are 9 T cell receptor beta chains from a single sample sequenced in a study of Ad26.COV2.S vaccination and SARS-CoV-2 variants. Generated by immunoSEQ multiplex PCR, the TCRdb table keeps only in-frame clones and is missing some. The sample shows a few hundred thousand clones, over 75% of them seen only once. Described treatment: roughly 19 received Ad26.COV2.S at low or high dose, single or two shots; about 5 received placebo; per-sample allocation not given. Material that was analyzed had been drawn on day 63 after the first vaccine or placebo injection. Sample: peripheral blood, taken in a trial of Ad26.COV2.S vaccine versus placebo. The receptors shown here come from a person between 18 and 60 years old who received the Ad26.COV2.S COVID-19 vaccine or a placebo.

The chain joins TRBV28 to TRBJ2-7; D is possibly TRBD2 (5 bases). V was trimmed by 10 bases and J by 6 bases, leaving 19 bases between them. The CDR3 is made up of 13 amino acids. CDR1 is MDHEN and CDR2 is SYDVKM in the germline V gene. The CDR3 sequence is CATLVGSDSEQYF. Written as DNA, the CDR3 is TGTGCCACCCTCGTGGGGTCGGACTCCGAGCAGTACTTC. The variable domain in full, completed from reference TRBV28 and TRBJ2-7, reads DVKVTQSSRYLVKRTGEKVFLECVQDMDHENMFWYRQDPGLGLRLIYFSYDVKMKEKGDIPEGYSVSREKKERFSLILESASTNQTSMYLCATLVGSDSEQYFGPGTRLTVT.

The CDR3 loop is CASSSRRGEVYGYTF. CDR3 bases: TGTGCCAGCAGTTCCCGACGGGGGGAAGTCTATGGCTACACCTTC. The genes are TRBV28 and TRBJ1-2; D is perhaps TRBD1 (5 bases). CDR1 MDHEN and CDR2 SYDVKM come from the germline V gene. Trimming took 4 bases from V and 4 from J, leaving 16 bases between them. The CDR3 runs 15 residues.

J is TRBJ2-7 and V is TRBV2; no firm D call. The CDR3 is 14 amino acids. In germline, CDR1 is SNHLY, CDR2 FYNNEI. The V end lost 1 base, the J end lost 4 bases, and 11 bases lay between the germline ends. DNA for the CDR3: TGTGCCAGCAGTGAAGGGTCCGGATTTTACGAGCAGTACTTC. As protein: CASSEGSGFYEQYF.

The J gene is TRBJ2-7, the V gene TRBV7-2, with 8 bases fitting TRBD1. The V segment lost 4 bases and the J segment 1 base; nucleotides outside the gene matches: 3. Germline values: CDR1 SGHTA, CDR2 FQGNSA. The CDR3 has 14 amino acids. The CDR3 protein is CASSSGTGSYEQYF. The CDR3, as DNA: TGTGCCAGCAGCTCCGGGACAGGATCCTACGAGCAGTACTTC.

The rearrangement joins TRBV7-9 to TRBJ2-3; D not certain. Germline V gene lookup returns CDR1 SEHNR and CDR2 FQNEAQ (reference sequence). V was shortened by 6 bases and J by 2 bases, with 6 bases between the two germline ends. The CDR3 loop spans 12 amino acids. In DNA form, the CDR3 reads TGTGCCAGCAGGCGATCCACAGATACGCAGTATTTT. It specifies CASRRSTDTQYF.

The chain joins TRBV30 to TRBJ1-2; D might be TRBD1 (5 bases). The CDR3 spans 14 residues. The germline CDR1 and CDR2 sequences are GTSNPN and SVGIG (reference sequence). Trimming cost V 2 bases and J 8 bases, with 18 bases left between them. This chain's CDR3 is CAWSPPLRRGGYTF. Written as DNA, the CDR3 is TGTGCCTGGAGTCCGCCGCTTAGGAGGGGAGGCTACACCTTC.

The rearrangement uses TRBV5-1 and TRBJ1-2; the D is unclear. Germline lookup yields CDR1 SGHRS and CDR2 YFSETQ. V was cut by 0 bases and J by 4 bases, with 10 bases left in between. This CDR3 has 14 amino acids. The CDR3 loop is CASSLGGSVYGYTF. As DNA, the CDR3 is TGCGCCAGCAGCTTGGGAGGTTCTGTCTATGGCTACACCTTC.

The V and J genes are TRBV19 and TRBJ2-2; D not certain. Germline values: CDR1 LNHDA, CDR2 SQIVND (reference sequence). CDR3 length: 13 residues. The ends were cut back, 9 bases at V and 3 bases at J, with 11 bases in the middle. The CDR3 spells CASRSPDTGELFF. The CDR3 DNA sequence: TGTGCCAGCCGGAGCCCGGACACCGGGGAGCTGTTTTTT.

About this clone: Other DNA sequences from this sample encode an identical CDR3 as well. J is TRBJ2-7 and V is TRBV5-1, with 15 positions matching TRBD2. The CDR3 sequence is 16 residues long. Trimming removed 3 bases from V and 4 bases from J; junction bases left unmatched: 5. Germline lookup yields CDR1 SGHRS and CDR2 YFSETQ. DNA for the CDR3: TGCGCCAGCAGCTCCGGACTAGCGGGAGGGCCTTACGAGCAGTACTTC. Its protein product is CASSSGLAGGPYEQYF. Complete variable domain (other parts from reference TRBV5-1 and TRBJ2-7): KAGVTQTPRYLIKTRGQQVTLSCSPISGHRSVSWYQQTPGQGLQFLFEYFSETQRNKGNFPGRFSGRQFSNSRSEMNVSTLELGDSALYLCASSSGLAGGPYEQYFGPGTRLTVT.